This is a list of T cell receptor beta chains from one sample in a study of T cell changes during pregnancy in multiple sclerosis. Sequenced by immunoSEQ multiplex PCR; TCRdb stores in-frame clones only, minus some. This sample yields 41,000 or so clones, of which roughly nine tenths are seen a single time; 7% belongs to the top ten. Sequencing was performed on CD8+ T cells from peripheral blood mononuclear cells, taken in the third trimester of pregnancy. The source of these receptors is a female donor with multiple sclerosis, enrolled in a pregnancy study. CDR3s include the opening cysteine and the closing phenylalanine or tryptophan. A D gene is named only where the DNA matches it firmly. The size of a clone is reported for some rows only, either as once, few or many, or as a class for expanded clones.

clone_size,d_call,v_call,j_call,cdr3_nt,cdr3_aa
-,-,TRBV5-5,TRBJ2-7,TGTGCCAGCAGCCCCCGGGGCTACGAGCAGTACTTC,CASSPRGYEQYF
-,-,TRBV7-9,TRBJ2-1,TGTGCCAGCAGCTTAATTGAGGGTTTCGGGGAGCAGTTCTTC,CASSLIEGFGEQFF
-,-,TRBV13,TRBJ2-3,TGTGCCAGCAGCACCGGGGGATGGGAGGACACAGATACGCAGTATTTT,CASSTGGWEDTDTQYF
-,TRBD2,TRBV9,TRBJ2-3,TGTGCCAGCAGCTTTAACTCGGGACTAGTATCAGATACGCAGTATTTT,CASSFNSGLVSDTQYF
-,TRBD1,TRBV11-2,TRBJ2-4,TGTGCCAGCAGCTTAGATGAGGGACAGGGAAGGGACATTCAGTACTTC,CASSLDEGQGRDIQYF
-,TRBD2,TRBV7-8,TRBJ2-1,TGTGCCAGCAGTCACGAGCGGGGCCCCTACAATGAGCAGTTCTTC,CASSHERGPYNEQFF
-,TRBD1,TRBV19,TRBJ2-7,TGTGCCAGTAGTGAACAGGGGAAGCAGTACTTC,CASSEQGKQYF
-,TRBD2,TRBV27,TRBJ2-3,TGTGCCAGTCATAGCGGGATTGGGAGCACAGATACGCAGTATTTT,CASHSGIGSTDTQYF
-,-,TRBV19,TRBJ1-1,TGTGCCAGTAGTATGAGTCGAGGCACTGAAGCTTTCTTT,CASSMSRGTEAFF
-,TRBD1,TRBV27,TRBJ1-6,TGTGCCAGCACCCAGACAGGGGGGAATTCACCCCTCCACTTT,CASTQTGGNSPLHF
-,-,TRBV6-6,TRBJ2-3,TGTGCCAGCAGTGGCTTTGCAGGAGGGGATACGCAGTATTTT,CASSGFAGGDTQYF
once,-,TRBV28,TRBJ2-5,TGTGCCAGCAGTTTAAATCTACAGGAGTACCAAGAGACCCAGTACTTC,CASSLNLQEYQETQYF
many,-,TRBV27,TRBJ1-1,TGTGCCAGCAGTTTAGGTCGGGGCACTGAAGCTTTCTTT,CASSLGRGTEAFF
-,-,TRBV5-6,TRBJ2-1,TGTGCCAGCAGCTTGGCGGCAGGGGTTGAGCAGTTCTTC,CASSLAAGVEQFF
once,-,TRBV4-3,TRBJ2-1,TGCGCCAGCAGCCAAGGCGGGGCCAGCTACAATGAGCAGTTCTTC,CASSQGGASYNEQFF
-,TRBD2,TRBV7-8,TRBJ2-1,TGTGCCAGCAGCCCACTAGCGGGGGGGCCGATTTTGAATGAGCAGTTCTTC,CASSPLAGGPILNEQFF
-,-,TRBV28,TRBJ2-3,TGTGCCAGCAGTTTCGGGAGTAGCGGCACAGATACGCAGTATTTT,CASSFGSSGTDTQYF
-,-,TRBV7-9,TRBJ2-7,TGTGCCAGCAGCTACGCGCGGGACGAGCAGTACTTC,CASSYARDEQYF
-,-,TRBV5-4,TRBJ1-1,TGTGCCAGCAGCTTGGGAGGGGGCACTGAAGCTTTCTTT,CASSLGGGTEAFF
-,-,TRBV7-6,TRBJ2-7,TGTGCCAGCAGCCCCTCTGTGGACACTTCTTTACACGAGCAGTACTTC,CASSPSVDTSLHEQYF
-,TRBD2,TRBV19,TRBJ2-7,TGTGCCAGTAGTACCATGATGACTAGCGGGAGTGTTCCCTACGAGCAGTACTTC,CASSTMMTSGSVPYEQYF
once,TRBD2,TRBV27,TRBJ2-7,TGTGCCAGCTCGATTCTAGCGGGGGGGCCCGAGCAGTACTTC,CASSILAGGPEQYF
-,TRBD1,TRBV28,TRBJ1-5,TGTGCCAGCAGTTTATCCCGGACAGGGGGGACGGCCCAGCATTTT,CASSLSRTGGTAQHF
-,-,TRBV19,TRBJ2-5,TGTGCCAGTAGTATAGTCCCGTGGAGCCAAGAGACCCAGTACTTC,CASSIVPWSQETQYF
-,-,TRBV27,TRBJ2-1,TGTGCCAGCAGTTTATCGCCGGGAGCTTTAATAGATGAGCAGTTCTTC,CASSLSPGALIDEQFF
-,-,TRBV30,TRBJ1-1,TGTGCCTGGAGTGGACAGCCGAACACTGAAGCTTTCTTT,CAWSGQPNTEAFF
-,TRBD2,TRBV9,TRBJ2-2,TGTGCCAGCAGCGAAGCGGGGGGGCGTACCGGGGAGCTGTTTTTT,CASSEAGGRTGELFF